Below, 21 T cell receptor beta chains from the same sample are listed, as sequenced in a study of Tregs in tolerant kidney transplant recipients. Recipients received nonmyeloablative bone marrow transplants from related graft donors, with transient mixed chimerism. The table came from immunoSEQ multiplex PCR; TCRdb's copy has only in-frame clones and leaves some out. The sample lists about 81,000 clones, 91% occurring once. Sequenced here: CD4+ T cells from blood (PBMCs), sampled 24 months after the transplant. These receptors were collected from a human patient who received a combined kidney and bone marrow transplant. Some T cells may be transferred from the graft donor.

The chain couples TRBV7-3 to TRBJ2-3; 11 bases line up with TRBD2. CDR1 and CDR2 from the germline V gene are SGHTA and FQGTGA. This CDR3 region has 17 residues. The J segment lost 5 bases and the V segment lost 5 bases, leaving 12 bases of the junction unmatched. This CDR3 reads CASSPTASGGRRDTQYF. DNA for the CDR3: TGTGCCAGCAGCCCAACAGCTAGCGGGGGGAGAAGAGATACGCAGTATTTT.

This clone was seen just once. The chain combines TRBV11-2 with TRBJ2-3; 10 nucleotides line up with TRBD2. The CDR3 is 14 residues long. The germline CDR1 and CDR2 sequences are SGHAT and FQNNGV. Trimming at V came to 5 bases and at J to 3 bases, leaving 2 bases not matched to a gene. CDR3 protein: CASSPGLATDTQYF. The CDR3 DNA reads TGTGCCAGCAGCCCGGGACTAGCGACAGATACGCAGTATTTT.

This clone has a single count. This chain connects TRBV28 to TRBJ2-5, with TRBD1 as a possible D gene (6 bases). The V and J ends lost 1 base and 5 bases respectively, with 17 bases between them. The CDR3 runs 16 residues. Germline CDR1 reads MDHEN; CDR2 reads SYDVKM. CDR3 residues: CASSLLVWGRRETQYF. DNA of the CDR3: TGTGCCAGCAGTTTATTGGTGTGGGGGCGCCGGGAGACCCAGTACTTC.

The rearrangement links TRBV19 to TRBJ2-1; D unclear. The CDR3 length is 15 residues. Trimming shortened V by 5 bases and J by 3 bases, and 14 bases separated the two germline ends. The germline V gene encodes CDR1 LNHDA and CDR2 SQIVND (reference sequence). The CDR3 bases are TGTGCCAGTAGTTTTGGCTTCCTTGACTACAATGAGCAGTTCTTC. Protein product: CASSFGFLDYNEQFF. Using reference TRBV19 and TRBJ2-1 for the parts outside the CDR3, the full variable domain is DGGITQSPKYLFRKEGQNVTLSCEQNLNHDAMYWYRQDPGQGLRLIYYSQIVNDFQKGDIAEGYSVSREKKESFPLTVTSAQKNPTAFYLCASSFGFLDYNEQFFGPGTRLTVL.

The CDR3: CAWGRGQETQYF. The CDR3 coding sequence is TGTGCCTGGGGTCGAGGACAAGAGACCCAGTACTTC. The chain employs TRBV30 and TRBJ2-5; D is ambiguous. Looked up from germline, CDR1 is GTSNPN and CDR2 is SVGIG (reference sequence). The V gene lost 5 bases and the J gene lost 2 bases, with 9 bases spanning the gap. The CDR3 extends over 12 amino acids.

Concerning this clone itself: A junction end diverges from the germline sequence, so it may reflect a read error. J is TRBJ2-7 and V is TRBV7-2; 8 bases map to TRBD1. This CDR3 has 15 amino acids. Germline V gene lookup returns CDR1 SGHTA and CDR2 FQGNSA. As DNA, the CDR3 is TGTGTCAGCAGGGAAGCCGGGACAGGTAGATACGAGCAGTACTTC. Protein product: CVSREAGTGRYEQYF.

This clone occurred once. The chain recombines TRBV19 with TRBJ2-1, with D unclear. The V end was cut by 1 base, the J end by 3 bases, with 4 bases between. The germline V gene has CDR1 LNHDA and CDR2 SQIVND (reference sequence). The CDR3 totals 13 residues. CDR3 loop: CASSIAGYNEQFF. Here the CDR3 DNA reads TGTGCCAGTAGTATAGCCGGCTACAATGAGCAGTTCTTC.

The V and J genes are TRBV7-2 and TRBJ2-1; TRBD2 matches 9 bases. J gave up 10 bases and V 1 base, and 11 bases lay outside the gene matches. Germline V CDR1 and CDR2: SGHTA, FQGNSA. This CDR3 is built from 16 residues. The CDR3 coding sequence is TGTGCCAGCAGCTTAGAGGGCGGGAGGGCCTCAGGGGAGCAGTTCTTC. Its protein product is CASSLEGGRASGEQFF.

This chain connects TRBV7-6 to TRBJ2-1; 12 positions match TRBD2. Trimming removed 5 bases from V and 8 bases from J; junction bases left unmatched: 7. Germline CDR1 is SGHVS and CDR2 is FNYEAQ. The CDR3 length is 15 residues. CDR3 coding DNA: TGTGCCAGCAGCACCTCTAGCGGGGGGGTCTATGAGCAGTTCTTC. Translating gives CASSTSSGGVYEQFF.

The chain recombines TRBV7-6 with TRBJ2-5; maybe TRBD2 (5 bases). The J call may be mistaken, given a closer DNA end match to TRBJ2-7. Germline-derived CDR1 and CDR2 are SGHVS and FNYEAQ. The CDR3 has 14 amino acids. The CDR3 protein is CASSLLASSYEQYF. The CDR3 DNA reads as TGTGCCAGCAGCTTATTAGCGTCGTCCTACGAGCAGTACTTC.

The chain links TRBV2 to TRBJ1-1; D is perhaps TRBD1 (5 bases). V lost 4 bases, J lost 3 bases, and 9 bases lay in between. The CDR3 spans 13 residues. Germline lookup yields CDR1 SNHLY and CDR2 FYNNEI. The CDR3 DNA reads TGTGCCAGCAGTGCGGGGGAGGACACTGAAGCTTTCTTT. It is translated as CASSAGEDTEAFF.

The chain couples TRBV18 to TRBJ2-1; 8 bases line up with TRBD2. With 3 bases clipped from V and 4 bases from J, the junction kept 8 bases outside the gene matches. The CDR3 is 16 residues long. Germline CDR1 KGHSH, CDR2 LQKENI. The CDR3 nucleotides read TGTGCCAGCTCACCCCGCGGAGCGGGGGAGTACAATGAGCAGTTCTTC. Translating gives CASSPRGAGEYNEQFF.

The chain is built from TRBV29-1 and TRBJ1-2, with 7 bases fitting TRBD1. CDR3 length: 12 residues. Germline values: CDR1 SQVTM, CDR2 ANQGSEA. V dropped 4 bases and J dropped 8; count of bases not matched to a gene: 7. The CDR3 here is CSVGETGVGYTF. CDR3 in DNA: TGCAGCGTTGGGGAAACAGGGGTAGGCTACACCTTC.

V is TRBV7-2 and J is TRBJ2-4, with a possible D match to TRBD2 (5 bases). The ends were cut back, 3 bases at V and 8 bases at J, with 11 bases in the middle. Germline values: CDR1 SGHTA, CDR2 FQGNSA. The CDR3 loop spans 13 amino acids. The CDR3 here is CASSFRTHDIQYF. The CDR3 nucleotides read TGTGCCAGCAGCTTCAGGACTCACGACATTCAGTACTTC.

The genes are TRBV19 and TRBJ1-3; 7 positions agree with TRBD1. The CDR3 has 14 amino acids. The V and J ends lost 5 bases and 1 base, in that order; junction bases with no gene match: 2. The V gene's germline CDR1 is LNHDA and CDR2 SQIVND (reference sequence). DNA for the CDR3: TGTGCCAGTAGTGGACAGGTTTCTGGAAACACCATATATTTT. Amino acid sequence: CASSGQVSGNTIYF. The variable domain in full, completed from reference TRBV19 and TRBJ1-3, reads DGGITQSPKYLFRKEGQNVTLSCEQNLNHDAMYWYRQDPGQGLRLIYYSQIVNDFQKGDIAEGYSVSREKKESFPLTVTSAQKNPTAFYLCASSGQVSGNTIYFGEGSWLTVV.

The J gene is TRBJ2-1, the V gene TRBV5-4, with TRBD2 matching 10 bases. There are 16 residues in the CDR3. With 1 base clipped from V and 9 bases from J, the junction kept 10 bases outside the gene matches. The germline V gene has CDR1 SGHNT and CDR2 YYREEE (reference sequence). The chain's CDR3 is CASSLPAVAGGSEQFF. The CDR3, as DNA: TGTGCCAGCAGCTTGCCCGCGGTAGCGGGAGGTAGTGAGCAGTTCTTC.

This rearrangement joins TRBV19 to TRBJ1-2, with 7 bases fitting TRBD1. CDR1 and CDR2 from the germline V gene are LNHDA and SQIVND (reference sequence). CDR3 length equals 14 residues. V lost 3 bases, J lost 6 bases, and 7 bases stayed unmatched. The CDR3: CASSIHRGPDGYTF. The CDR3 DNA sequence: TGTGCCAGTAGTATTCACAGGGGCCCGGATGGCTACACCTTC.

DNA for the CDR3: TGCGCCAGCAGCCAAAAAGGGGGACTAGCGGGGGGCCAAATCACAGATACGCAGTATTTT. This codes for CASSQKGGLAGGQITDTQYF. The chain carries TRBV4-1 and TRBJ2-3, with 15 bases fitting TRBD2. With V trimmed by 2 bases and J by 2 bases, 11 bases remained unmatched. CDR1 and CDR2 (germline): MGHRA, YSYEKL. The CDR3 has 20 amino acids.

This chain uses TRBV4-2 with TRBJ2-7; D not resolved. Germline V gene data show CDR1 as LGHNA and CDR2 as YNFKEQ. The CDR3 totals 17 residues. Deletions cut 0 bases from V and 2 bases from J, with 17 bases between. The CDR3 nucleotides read TGTGCCAGCAGCCAAGATGTGACCTACCTAACTACCTACGAGCAGTACTTC. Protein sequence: CASSQDVTYLTTYEQYF.

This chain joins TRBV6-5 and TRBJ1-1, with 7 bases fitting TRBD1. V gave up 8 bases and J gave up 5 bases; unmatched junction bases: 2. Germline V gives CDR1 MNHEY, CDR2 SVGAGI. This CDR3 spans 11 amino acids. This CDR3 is CASHRGTEAFF. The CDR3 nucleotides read TGTGCCAGCCACAGGGGTACTGAAGCTTTCTTT.

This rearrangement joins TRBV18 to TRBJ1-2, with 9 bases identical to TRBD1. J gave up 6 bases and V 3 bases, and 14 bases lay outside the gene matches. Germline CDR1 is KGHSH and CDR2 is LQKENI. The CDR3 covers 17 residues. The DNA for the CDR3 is TGTGCCAGCTCACCGGCCGGGACAGGGACAATGCCCGATGGCTACACCTTC. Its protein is CASSPAGTGTMPDGYTF.